The T cell receptor (beta chain) under discussion was sequenced for a study of T cell responses to AZD1222 COVID-19 vaccine. Points from the study as a whole: The span of vaccine-associated CD4 TCRs extended across spike, with dominance at 160-218 and 743-854. In a largely white British group with more females than males, clonal diversity was possibly underestimated.

Profiling relied on immunoSEQ multiplex PCR, and the TCRdb table lists in-frame clones only, not all of them. The sample records 80,000 or so clones, just over 90% being singletons. With 1 base removed from V and 10 bases from J, the gap between germline ends came to 10 bases. Germline V gives CDR1 GTSNPN, CDR2 SVGIG (reference sequence). CDR3 length equals 11 residues. About this clone itself: Its antigen is unidentified.

The chain recombines TRBV30 with TRBJ1-2; unclear D gene. The source is an adult in good health. The starting material was peripheral blood, obtained on day 0 of MenACWY control vaccination. This CDR3 reads CAWSGTADYTF. The CDR3 nucleotides are TGTGCCTGGAGTGGGACGGCCGACTACACCTTC.